This record looks at one TCR beta chain sequence and its context. Its antigen is currently not known. No base qualities exist here, and no much larger clone lies one base off it. This sample is part of a study of cytomegalovirus exposure and HLA in healthy donors (dated by TCRdb to about 2017). Regarding the research as a whole: In an earlier analysis of 587 of the donors, about 270 Gb of sequence data and roughly 100 million unique TCR beta sequences from roughly 180 million T cells were reported. To predict cytomegalovirus infection status, the study combined high-throughput TCR immunosequencing, statistical association of individual TCRs with disease status, and machine learning. An earlier analysis of 450 to 750 of the donors used high-throughput TCR beta sequencing to judge whether each TCR beta V gene segment behaved as functional or pseudogenic. An early release covering approximately 600 HLA-typed donors comprised roughly 300 gigabases of sequencing data and about 90 million unique TCR sequences. Typing coverage differed by locus: A, B, C, DRB1 and DQB1 were typed in about 620-630 donors, DQA1 in about 510, DPA1 in 606, and DPB1 in 472. Every repertoire in the discovery cohort had been generated on one and the same sequencing platform. The study aimed to test whether signatures of past pathogen exposure could be identified by cataloging public T cell receptors. To study patterns of TCR occurrence, a later analysis re-analyzed previously published TCR beta repertoires from hundreds of donors and added high-resolution HLA genotyping. Rather than using new phenotypic data, the later analysis identified candidate immune exposures from TCR beta sequences and from how often those sequences occurred across donors. Of the roughly 400 genotyped donors, over 80% were placed in the genetic ancestry cluster associated with self-reported Caucasian donors. Using immunosequencing, the study profiled T cell repertoires from around 670 subjects and related those repertoires to cytomegalovirus serostatus. About five DR-DQ haplotypes were handled as single units for association and clustering because linkage in the cohort was strong. Besides the first cohort of under 700 subjects, a separate validation cohort made up of around 120 different subjects was used. Donor age, sex, ethnicity and CMV serostatus were compiled alongside the repertoire data. Among about 400 genotyped donors of the cohort, an average of around 250,000 unique TCR beta nucleotide sequences was sequenced per donor, of which 15% to 20% were non-productive. HLA typing included class I and class II loci at four-digit resolution. In a later genetic analysis, genome-wide SNP genotypes for about 55% of the roughly 700 donors were used, and that subset was treated as a discovery cohort. Summary of the overall study and its limitations: A further reported finding was that TCR beta sequences accurately predicted the HLA-A and HLA-B alleles for most subjects in the first cohort. In a later genetic analysis, a missense DCLRE1C variant was associated with V-gene and J-gene trimming of TCR beta chains, and the association was replicated in an independent cohort. Three of the identified cytomegalovirus-associated TCR beta chains were confirmed in vitro to be specific for cytomegalovirus antigens. Immune exposure information for the cohort was limited to CMV serostatus. A later analysis found that most CMV-associated TCR beta chains appeared HLA-restricted, with HLA associations seemingly driven largely by CMV exposure. A cluster of highly shared sequence variants was judged likely to be a technical artifact of the sequencing pipeline. Because the 87-base-pair reads could not distinguish some IMGT-functional V segments, including TRBV6-2 and TRBV6-3, those segments were excluded. Linkage disequilibrium might explain the correlated functional status among segregating V segments, but an unknown experimental factor could not be ruled out. Compared with equally common non-associated chains, HLA-associated TCR beta chains in a later analysis were more clonally expanded and had lower generation probabilities. At a false discovery rate of 0.05, a later analysis linked fewer than 20,000 TCR beta sequences to specific HLA alleles. The study gave a list of more than 150 TCR beta chains associated with cytomegalovirus. Because counts were too low, more than 15 rarely observed V segments, including chromosome 9 orphons, were left out of the earlier analysis of approximately 580 of the donors. The classifier was reported to diagnose cytomegalovirus status with high specificity and sensitivity in both the original and validation cohorts. In a later analysis, several top co-occurrence clusters were reported to appear linked to parvovirus B19, influenza, CMV and Epstein-Barr virus. Broadly in line with IMGT annotations, most TCR beta V segments showed up in productive rearrangements about 90% or about 30% of the time in an earlier analysis of 450 to 750 of the donors. In this cohort, only TCR beta chains were sequenced, and detectable features were limited by the absence of alpha or paired-chain data. A later analysis found that TCR association rates varied across HLA loci, with DRB1 alleles showing the most associated TCRs and HLA-C alleles the fewest. Most TCR sequences were observed very rarely across donors, whereas some public TCRs were present in many individuals. Strong co-occurrence of HLA alleles, especially DR and DQ, made assigning TCR associations to individual alleles difficult. Roughly uniform sequencing depth across donors was assumed in presence/absence analyses, although this assumption may not hold. A later genetic analysis reported fewer N-insertions in productive TCRs among donors in an Asian-associated ancestry cluster than the roughly 620-donor mean. Because HLA typing was missing for some donors at each locus, association tests included only the typed subset. The authors suggested that the approach could potentially be extended to other disease states and immunological phenotypes.

Libraries were made using the immunoSEQ multiplex PCR assay. The multiplex PCR relied on a mix of 60 forward primers for TCR Vbeta segments and 13 reverse primers for TCR Jbeta segments. The CDR3 region of rearranged TCR beta genes was amplified from genomic DNA with a multiplex PCR assay. The Illumina HiSeq System was used to sequence the amplified TCR beta libraries as 87-base-pair reads. As for the authors' bioinformatics: In a later analysis, roughly 80 million unique TCR beta chains were counted across the 666 repertoires, and roughly 11 million of these chains were shared by at least two donors. A nearest-neighbor algorithm error-corrected the raw reads and collapsed the reads into unique sequences, merging closely related sequences to remove PCR and sequencing errors. Alignment of CDR3 sequences to IMGT reference sequences was used to assign V, D and J gene segments. For a sequence to be retained, at least a six-nucleotide match to both a V gene segment and a J gene segment was required. Rearrangements were classified as productive when the CDR3 lacked stop codons and remained in frame with V and J, and all other rearrangements were classified as non-productive. CDR3 was defined according to IMGT convention as the region running from the second conserved V-encoded cysteine to the conserved J-encoded phenylalanine. Sequences without an unambiguous match to a single V gene segment were excluded from the earlier analysis of a few hundred of the donors. An earlier analysis of a few hundred of the donors called V segments functional above 56.7% productive rearrangements and segregating when the between-donor standard deviation exceeded 5%. A statistical classification framework was built for diagnosing cytomegalovirus status from the catalog of TCR beta chain sequences. In a later analysis, TCR nucleotide sequences were compared against IMGT/GENE-DB human TR gene sequences so that V and J genes could be assigned. Using the TCRdist pipeline, a later analysis assigned CDR3 sequences along with most-parsimonious VDJ recombination scenarios. In a later analysis, each TCR beta chain was defined by its CDR3 amino acid sequence together with its V-gene family, and reads lacking a unique V-gene family were excluded. A later analysis removed several hundred highly shared, low-generation-probability nucleotide sequences to deal with suspected cross-contamination and a sequencing artifact. In a later analysis, a clonal expansion index was calculated for each public chain from normalized within-repertoire ranks of inferred template counts. In a later analysis, generation probabilities were computed with a VDJ recombination model fitted to out-of-frame rearrangements, and the resulting probabilities were checked against IGoR. A later analysis scored TCR-TCR, TCR-HLA and TCR-CMV co-occurrence with hypergeometric tests, applying a repertoire-size bias correction to TCR pairs. To estimate false discovery rates, a later analysis permuted the HLA or CMV assignments 20 times. In a later analysis, co-occurring TCRs were grouped using DBSCAN, and TCRdist sequence similarity was added for clustering within HLA-allele-positive subsets. For co-occurrence clustering, repertoires with fewer than 30,000 or more than 120,000 public chains were excluded, along with four or five repertoires with anomalous nucleotide sharing. TCRdb holds this immuneACCESS table with in-frame rearrangements only. Some clones are missing; in checked studies, unresolved V genes explain under half, and the rest has no known cause. That table gives V, J and clone size, and the DNA gave D and trimming. The sample has 250,000 to 300,000 clones on record, 84% of them singletons. The ten most abundant clones make up about 2% of the sample.

Here V drops 1 base and J drops 3 bases, and the junction holds 0 bases not matched to any gene. Spanning cysteine to phenylalanine, the CDR3 consists of 14 amino acids. Left in the record is the CDR3 DNA by itself, 42 bases read in frame from the first base. The germline V gene gives CDR1 as MNHEY and CDR2 as SVGAGI. In total, roughly 670 healthy bone marrow donors made up the cohort. All cohort members were sampled while nominally healthy, although unrecorded immune exposures were likely present. The donor tested CMV seropositive, placing the donor among the roughly 300 seropositive members of the cohort. A peripheral blood sample was provided by each donor, and peripheral blood mononuclear cells were used for TCR beta sequencing. The Qiagen DNeasy Blood Extraction Kit was used to extract genomic DNA from the blood cell samples.

The sequencing sample was made of PBMCs. This receptor chain uses TRBV6-5 and TRBJ2-1; 7 central bases correspond to TRBD2. The TCR comes from a middle-aged woman in good health and CMV-seropositive. The CDR3 corresponds to CASSYLAGYNEQFF. The DNA is TGTGCCAGCAGTTACTTAGCGGGCTACAATGAGCAGTTCTTC.